These 27 T cell receptor beta chains were sequenced from one sample in a study. The TRBV12-4/TRBJ1-2 clonotypes were amplified using barcode primers with ligated adaptors. TCRdb reanalysed the multiplex PCR reads using MiXCR and keeps one entry per CDR3 protein. The sample has under 850 distinct CDR3 sequences; around 13% are singletons. What was sequenced was naive CD4+ T cells sorted from blood. The subset: naive CD4+ T cells, CD4+CD45RA+CD25-. These receptors were obtained from a female donor with breast cancer.

This clonotype is medium-sized (0.01 to 0.1%) in the sample. The chain uses TRBV12-3 or TRBV12-4 and TRBJ1-2; 9 bases are a match to TRBD1. V was clipped by 4 bases and J by 8 bases; unmatched bases: 5. CDR3 length: 13 amino acids. Here the CDR3 reads CASSSGQGEGYTF. CDR3 in DNA: TGTGCCAGCAGTTCGGGACAGGGCGAAGGCTACACCTTC.

This chain joins TRBV12-3 or TRBV12-4 and TRBJ1-2; D gene ambiguous. Trimming cost V 4 bases and J 4 bases, with 13 bases left between them. There are 14 residues in the CDR3. This CDR3 reads CASSSLGISYGYTF. DNA for the CDR3: TGTGCCAGCAGTTCACTGGGTATAAGCTATGGCTACACCTTC.

This clonotype has a handful of counts. This chain joins TRBV12-3 or TRBV12-4 and TRBJ1-2; weak D call: TRBD1 (6 bases). Deletions cut 6 bases from V and 4 bases from J, with 15 bases between. The CDR3 totals 14 residues. The CDR3 region has the DNA TGTGCCAGCAGCCGACAGGAGGCGGGCTATGGCTACACCTTC. As protein: CASSRQEAGYGYTF.

By frequency in the sample, this clonotype is large. This chain connects TRBV12-3 or TRBV12-4 to TRBJ1-2; D unresolved. This CDR3 spans 12 amino acids. The V and J ends lost 4 bases and 2 bases respectively, with 5 bases between them. In DNA, the CDR3 is TGTGCCAGCAGTTCACGGAACTATGGCTACACCTTC. Its translation is CASSSRNYGYTF.

Only a few counts were recorded for this clonotype. The junction shows a germline mismatch at one end, possibly a read error. The rearrangement links TRBV12-3 or TRBV12-4 to TRBJ1-2, with 7 bases aligning to TRBD1. The CDR3 has 16 amino acids. CDR3 nucleotides: TGTGCCAGCAGTTCACCTCTCGGGACAGTTTGGAATGGCTATACCTTC. Protein: CASSSPLGTVWNGYTF.

By proportion, this clonotype is medium-sized. This rearrangement joins TRBV12-3 or TRBV12-4 to TRBJ1-2, with unresolved D. V lost 6 bases to trimming and J lost 2 bases, with 10 bases between them. The CDR3 is 13 residues long. In DNA form, the CDR3 reads TGTGCCAGCAGCGGATACGGGAACTATGGCTACACCTTC. It specifies CASSGYGNYGYTF.

In its sample, this clonotype ranks as medium-sized. The J gene is TRBJ1-2, the V gene TRBV12-3 or TRBV12-4; a possible D gene is TRBD1 (6 bases). Trimming left V 6 bases short and J 2 bases short, with 16 bases between. This CDR3 contains 15 residues. Here the CDR3 reads CASRRRGTPNYGYTF. The CDR3 nucleotides read TGTGCCAGCAGACGACGCGGGACACCGAACTATGGCTACACCTTC.

By share, this clonotype ranks as medium-sized. The chain links TRBV12-3 or TRBV12-4 to TRBJ1-2; D gene unclear. Between the trimmed V and J ends, which lost 1 base and 2 bases, there was a span of 5 bases. The CDR3 sequence is 13 residues long. In DNA form, the CDR3 reads TGTGCCAGCAGTTTAGGAGGAAACTATGGCTACACCTTC. As protein: CASSLGGNYGYTF.

This clonotype is classed as medium-sized. The chain recombines TRBV12-3 or TRBV12-4 with TRBJ1-2, with D uncertain. This CDR3 is 13 amino acids long. V gave up 4 bases and J gave up 8 bases, with 14 bases separating them. This CDR3 is CASSSRDPKGYTF. For the CDR3, the DNA is TGTGCCAGCAGTTCCCGGGATCCTAAAGGCTACACCTTC.

This clonotype is labeled as medium-sized. The J gene is TRBJ1-2, the V gene TRBV12-3 or TRBV12-4; D remains ambiguous. Trimming removed 2 bases at V and 2 bases at J, with 12 bases between. The CDR3 runs to 15 residues. The CDR3 nucleotides read TGTGCCAGCAGTTTAATAGGACGTCGAAACTATGGCTACACCTTC. Amino acids: CASSLIGRRNYGYTF.

This clonotype is judged medium-sized. V gene TRBV12-3 or TRBV12-4 combines with J gene TRBJ1-2, with TRBD1 matching 7 bases. The CDR3 is 13 residues long. J lost 5 bases, V lost 6 bases, and 6 bases had no gene match. DNA for the CDR3: TGTGCCAGCAGAGGTGGGACAGTTTATGGCTACACCTTC. Amino acid sequence: CASRGGTVYGYTF.

This clonotype is deemed medium-sized. This rearrangement joins TRBV12-3 or TRBV12-4 to TRBJ1-2; TRBD1 is a possible D gene (5 bases). V was shortened by 7 bases and J by 4 bases, with 13 bases between the two germline ends. CDR3 length: 13 amino acids. CDR3 in DNA: TGTGCCAGCACCGATAGGGGACCCTATGGCTACACCTTC. Residues: CASTDRGPYGYTF.

This clonotype is medium-sized within its sample. V gene TRBV12-3 or TRBV12-4 combines with J gene TRBJ1-2; the D is unclear. V lost 5 bases to trimming and J lost 4 bases, with 11 bases between them. The CDR3 loop spans 13 amino acids. The CDR3 nucleotides read TGTGCCAGCAGTGCCCGACGGCTCTATGGCTACACCTTC. This codes for CASSARRLYGYTF.

By share of the sample, this clonotype is medium-sized. The chain recombines TRBV12-3 or TRBV12-4 with TRBJ1-2; D might be TRBD1 (5 bases). There are 12 residues in the CDR3. The V gene lost 3 bases and the J gene lost 9 bases, with 11 bases spanning the gap. This CDR3 is CASSFYRNSYTF. DNA for the CDR3: TGTGCCAGCAGTTTCTACAGGAATAGCTACACCTTC.

By frequency in the sample, this clonotype is medium-sized. The rearrangement joins TRBV12-3 or TRBV12-4 to TRBJ1-2; TRBD1 agrees at 7 bases. This CDR3 has 13 residues. With 5 bases clipped from V and 4 bases from J, the junction kept 4 bases outside the gene matches. CDR3 DNA: TGTGCCAGCAGTCTTGACAGGGTCTATGGCTACACCTTC. Translating gives CASSLDRVYGYTF.

This clonotype was counted at least ten times. This chain links TRBV12-3 or TRBV12-4 with TRBJ1-2; no clear D gene. V dropped 5 bases and J dropped 4 bases, with 17 bases sitting between them. CDR3 length equals 15 residues. In DNA form, the CDR3 reads TGTGCCAGCAGTCCCGTCGGGAGCTTAAGCTATGGCTACACCTTC. The encoded protein is CASSPVGSLSYGYTF.

This clonotype is medium-sized in the sample. The chain recombines TRBV12-3 or TRBV12-4 with TRBJ1-2; D possibly corresponds to TRBD1 (6 bases). The length of the CDR3 is 16 residues. The V and J ends lost 4 bases and 3 bases respectively, with 18 bases between them. Here the CDR3 DNA reads TGTGCCAGCAGTTCCCGAGCCCGACAGGCGCACTATGGCTACACCTTC. Translating it yields CASSSRARQAHYGYTF.

Relative to its sample, this clonotype is medium-sized. The rearrangement links TRBV12-3 or TRBV12-4 to TRBJ1-2; no reliable D call. The CDR3 runs 13 residues. V lost 7 bases, J lost 4 bases, and 13 bases lay in between. Written as DNA, the CDR3 is TGTGCCAGCACCAGAGGAGGAAGCTATGGCTACACCTTC. This sequence encodes CASTRGGSYGYTF.

This clonotype qualifies as medium-sized. This chain links TRBV12-3 or TRBV12-4 with TRBJ1-2; 8 bases align to TRBD1. This CDR3 has 13 residues. Trimming cost V 5 bases and J 8 bases; bases outside gene matches: 7. CDR3 residues: CASSGQGLSGYTF. In nucleotides, the CDR3 is TGTGCCAGCAGTGGACAGGGCTTGAGCGGCTACACCTTC.

This clonotype is judged large (0.1 to 1%). V gene TRBV12-3 or TRBV12-4 combines with J gene TRBJ1-2; unclear D gene. The CDR3 loop spans 15 amino acids. V dropped 5 bases and J dropped 10 bases, with 23 bases sitting between them. This CDR3 reads CASSNGWASGSPYTF. CDR3 sequence (DNA): TGTGCCAGCAGTAACGGTTGGGCATCAGGTTCTCCCTACACCTTC.

This clonotype is medium-sized. V usage is TRBV12-3 or TRBV12-4 and J usage is TRBJ1-2; TRBD1 matches at 7 bases. This CDR3 has 17 residues. V was clipped by 3 bases and J by 0 bases; unmatched bases: 10. In nucleotides, the CDR3 is TGTGCCAGCAGTTTGCGACAGGGAGGTCAAGCTAACTATGGCTACACCTTC. It codes for CASSLRQGGQANYGYTF.

This clonotype is classed as medium-sized. The V and J genes are TRBV12-3 or TRBV12-4 and TRBJ1-2; weak D call: TRBD1 (5 bases). The CDR3 contains 13 residues. V was pared by 5 bases and J by 11 bases, with 18 bases between. The DNA for the CDR3 is TGTGCCAGCAGTCTCCAGTCCGACAGCTCTTACACCTTC. Amino acid sequence: CASSLQSDSSYTF.

This clonotype rates as medium-sized. V usage is TRBV12-3 or TRBV12-4 and J usage is TRBJ1-2, with no clear D. V gave up 0 bases and J gave up 4 bases, with 12 bases separating them. The CDR3 covers 15 residues. This CDR3 reads CASSLASGGGYGYTF. The CDR3 DNA sequence: TGTGCCAGCAGTTTAGCCTCGGGTGGAGGCTATGGCTACACCTTC.

This clonotype is classed as large. CDR3 in DNA: TGTGCCAGCAGTTCTCGACAGGGCTATGGCTACACCTTC. Its translation: CASSSRQGYGYTF. The chain recombines TRBV12-3 or TRBV12-4 with TRBJ1-2; 7 positions match TRBD1. The CDR3 covers 13 residues. V trimming: 4 bases; J trimming: 4 bases; junction bases outside the gene matches: 3.

This clonotype counts as large (0.1 to 1%). The genes are TRBV12-3 or TRBV12-4 and TRBJ1-2; D is unresolved. This CDR3 has 13 residues. The V and J ends lost 2 bases and 5 bases respectively, with 9 bases between them. CDR3 nucleotide sequence: TGTGCCAGCAGTTTATCAGGATTTTATGGCTACACCTTC. Translated: CASSLSGFYGYTF.

This clonotype is categorized as large. This chain joins TRBV12-3 or TRBV12-4 and TRBJ1-2; tentative D call: TRBD1 (6 bases). The V end lost 3 bases, the J end lost 8 bases, and 16 bases lay between the germline ends. CDR3 length: 14 amino acids. CDR3 sequence reads: CASSFGTRVVGYTF. DNA of the CDR3: TGTGCCAGCAGTTTCGGGACAAGGGTGGTGGGCTACACCTTC.

This clonotype is medium-sized by share. The chain combines TRBV12-3 or TRBV12-4 with TRBJ1-2, with D hard to call. This CDR3 has 12 residues. V was trimmed by 5 bases and J by 8 bases, leaving 12 bases between them. DNA of the CDR3: TGTGCCAGCAGTAGACATTCAACGGGCTACACCTTC. It specifies CASSRHSTGYTF.